Detailed here is one T cell receptor (beta chain). Its antigen is currently unknown. This entry belongs to a study of memory CD8 T cells in hepatitis C reinfection. The study's findings and limits: Only five donors prevented definitive conclusions about public clonotypes.

The CDR3 is 14 residues long. Germline V gene data show CDR1 as SGHRS and CDR2 as YFSETQ. V lost 8 bases and J 3 bases, leaving 18 bases between the germline ends. Produced via immunoSEQ multiplex PCR; TCRdb's table is partial and in-frame only. The sample lists about 46,000 clones; roughly nine tenths were seen once. Time point here: late/post reinfection, 12 to 24 weeks after detection. TCR sequencing was done directly ex vivo on sorted cells, without expansion in vitro. Donors came from people who inject drugs enrolled in HEPCO, Canada. At all three reinfection time points, viable CD3+ CD8+ CD45RO- cells from a couple of donors served as controls.

The gene calls are TRBV5-1 and TRBJ2-7, with D possibly matching TRBD1 (6 bases). The specimen sequenced was naive CD8+ T cells sorted from blood. The origin of this receptor is a man in his late teens or twenties with hepatitis C virus infection. DNA of the CDR3: TGCGCCAGTTCGGACAGCTCTCCTATCTACGAGCAGTACTTC. This translates into CASSDSSPIYEQYF.